The 14 T cell receptor beta chains below come from one sample, sequenced in a study of neurological immune-mediated disorders. Regarding time point: longitudinal time-point 2. TCRdb reanalysed the 5' RACE reads using MiXCR and keeps one entry per CDR3 protein. The sample consists of under 100,000 distinct CDR3 sequences, approximately 13% of them appearing once. The sample consisted of PBMCs. These receptor sequences come from a female donor with HTLV-1-associated myelopathy (HAM/TSP).

In this sample, this clonotype turned up many times. The V call is TRBV5-1, the J call TRBJ1-2; D remains ambiguous. Germline V CDR1 and CDR2: SGHRS, YFSETQ. This CDR3 spans 14 amino acids. The germline V and J ends were trimmed by 4 bases and 8 bases, with 18 bases remaining between them. Here the CDR3 reads CASSLPTGMEGYTF. The CDR3 DNA reads TGCGCCAGCAGCCTGCCCACGGGTATGGAAGGCTACACCTTC.

This clonotype has ten or more counts. This CDR3 reads CASSLGQGDYGYTF. CDR3 DNA: TGTGCCAGCAGCCTTGGACAGGGGGACTATGGCTACACCTTC. The chain uses TRBV28 and TRBJ1-2; TRBD1 matches at 10 bases. Looked up from germline, CDR1 is MDHEN and CDR2 is SYDVKM. The CDR3 covers 14 residues. V was clipped by 6 bases and J by 3 bases; unmatched bases: 4.

This clonotype was detected many times. V gene TRBV7-9 combines with J gene TRBJ1-2; 11 bases are a match to TRBD1. CDR3 length equals 13 residues. V was clipped by 6 bases and J by 4 bases; unmatched bases: 1. Germline CDR1 SEHNR, CDR2 FQNEAQ (reference sequence). The CDR3 protein is CASRGTGGYGYTF. Written as DNA, the CDR3 is TGTGCCAGCAGAGGGACAGGGGGCTATGGCTACACCTTC.

Ten or more counts support this clonotype. The chain carries TRBV5-1 and TRBJ1-2; D unclear. Deletions cut 4 bases from V and 0 bases from J, with 19 bases between. The CDR3 totals 17 residues. CDR1 SGHRS and CDR2 YFSETQ come from the germline V gene. In nucleotides, the CDR3 is TGCGCCAGCAGCCTAGGTCTCTCTGGTGGGGCTAACTATGGCTACACCTTC. This translates into CASSLGLSGGANYGYTF.

This clonotype was detected ten times or more. The rearrangement joins TRBV5-1 to TRBJ1-4; D not certain. CDR3 length equals 13 residues. Trimming shortened V by 0 bases and J by 8 bases, and 8 bases separated the two germline ends. The V gene's germline CDR1 is SGHRS and CDR2 YFSETQ. The CDR3 region has the DNA TGCGCCAGCAGCTTGGGGGGAGGGGAAAAACTGTTTTTT. This translates into CASSLGGGEKLFF. Full variable domain (remainder filled in from reference TRBV5-1 and TRBJ1-4): KAGVTQTPRYLIKTRGQQVTLSCSPISGHRSVSWYQQTPGQGLQFLFEYFSETQRNKGNFPGRFSGRQFSNSRSEMNVSTLELGDSALYLCASSLGGGEKLFFGSGTQLSVL.

This clonotype was counted ten times or more. The chain is built from TRBV20-1 and TRBJ2-1; D gene ambiguous. The V end lost 8 bases, the J end lost 2 bases, and 13 bases lay between the germline ends. The CDR3 sequence is 13 residues long. Germline lookup yields CDR1 DFQATT and CDR2 SNEGSKA (reference sequence). The CDR3 protein is CSSRVFPYNEQFF. The CDR3 DNA reads as TGCAGTAGTCGGGTCTTCCCCTACAATGAGCAGTTCTTC.

J is TRBJ2-1 and V is TRBV12-3 or TRBV12-4, with 13 nucleotides matching TRBD2. This CDR3 has 16 residues. V shed 6 bases and J 7 bases; nucleotides not matched to a gene: 9. CDR3 nucleotide sequence: TGTGCCAGCAGAGGGAGCGGGACTAGCGGGGAAAATGAGCAGTTCTTC. Translating it yields CASRGSGTSGENEQFF.

The chain is built from TRBV29-1 and TRBJ2-3; D unclear. This CDR3 region has 12 residues. V shed 8 bases and J shed 2 bases, with 11 bases lying between them. Germline V gene data show CDR1 as SQVTM and CDR2 as ANQGSEA. The CDR3 sequence: CSSSHNTDTQYF. The CDR3 DNA follows: TGCAGCTCTTCCCATAACACAGATACGCAGTATTTT.

Comments on this clonotype: Being one base from a much bigger clone, this may be a read error. CDR3 nucleotide sequence: TGTGTCTGTTCACCCCTCCACTTT. Residues: CVCSPLHF. This chain connects TRBV6-4 to TRBJ1-6; no definite D call. The germline gives CDR1 MRHNA, CDR2 SNTAGT. The CDR3 has 8 amino acids.

This clonotype was detected many times. The V gene is TRBV5-6, the J gene TRBJ2-1, with 9 nucleotides matching TRBD2. Per the germline V gene, CDR1 is SGHDT and CDR2 is YYEEEE. Losses at the gene ends were 2 bases for V and 6 bases for J; bases not matched to a gene: 6. The CDR3 is 15 residues long. The CDR3 protein is CASSFRTSDGNEQFF. CDR3 in DNA: TGTGCCAGCAGCTTCCGGACTAGCGATGGCAATGAGCAGTTCTTC.

This clonotype was seen ten or more times. This chain connects TRBV7-9 to TRBJ2-1, with no clear D. CDR1 is SEHNR, CDR2 FQNEAQ, per germline (reference sequence). The germline V and J ends were trimmed by 5 bases and 1 base, with 6 bases remaining between them. The CDR3 has 13 amino acids. The CDR3 DNA reads as TGTGCCAGCAGCCCCCGTTCCTACAATGAGCAGTTCTTC. Translating gives CASSPRSYNEQFF.

This clonotype was picked up many times. V and J are TRBV4-1 and TRBJ1-2; D not certain. Trimming shortened V by 0 bases and J by 5 bases, and 10 bases separated the two germline ends. This CDR3 is built from 14 residues. Germline CDR1 is MGHRA and CDR2 is YSYEKL. CDR3 protein: CASSQEMEGYGYTF. CDR3 DNA sequence: TGCGCCAGCAGCCAAGAAATGGAGGGTTATGGCTACACCTTC.

The chain uses TRBV2 and TRBJ2-1; possibly TRBD1 for D (5 bases). V was clipped by 5 bases and J by 7 bases, with 15 bases between them. Per the germline V gene, CDR1 is SNHLY and CDR2 is FYNNEI. The CDR3 spans 14 residues. CDR3 sequence: CASSLQGLLNEQFF. CDR3 DNA sequence: TGTGCCAGCAGTCTCCAGGGCCTACTTAATGAGCAGTTCTTC.

This clonotype was counted ten times or more. The genes are TRBV5-1 and TRBJ2-5; 8 bases are a match to TRBD1. The CDR3 has 16 residues. Germline CDR1 reads SGHRS; CDR2 reads YFSETQ. V gave up 2 bases and J gave up 4 bases; unmatched junction bases: 10. CDR3 DNA sequence: TGCGCCAGCAGCTTACGGCCGGGACAGGTAGGAGAGACCCAGTACTTC. Translated, it gives CASSLRPGQVGETQYF. Based on the CDR3 plus reference TRBV5-1 and TRBJ2-5, the full variable domain is KAGVTQTPRYLIKTRGQQVTLSCSPISGHRSVSWYQQTPGQGLQFLFEYFSETQRNKGNFPGRFSGRQFSNSRSEMNVSTLELGDSALYLCASSLRPGQVGETQYFGPGTRLLVL.